This T cell receptor (beta chain) was documented in a study of CD8 T cells in ankylosing spondylitis (dated by TCRdb to 2015 to 2018). General notes on the study: T cell receptor beta repertoires were profiled in healthy donors and ankylosing spondylitis patients so that disease-linked TCR variants could be found. Peripheral blood was sampled, and synovial fluid was also collected from ankylosing spondylitis patients. The full study cohort was made up of about 24 ankylosing spondylitis patients and more than 90 healthy donors.

V is shortened by 6 bases, J by 3 bases, and the region joining them spans 13 bases. CDR1 and CDR2 (DFQATT, SNEGSKA) derive from the germline V gene (reference sequence). Including the terminal cysteine and phenylalanine, the CDR3 comprises 13 residues. The retained sequence is limited to the CDR3, 39 bases, with the frame set at the first base. The sample was run on an Illumina HiSeq 2500. Quantitative 5'-RACE with molecular barcodes was the method used to prepare the TCR beta libraries. As for the authors' bioinformatics: To identify disease-linked TCR variants, a new computational method was used, one built on a probabilistic model of VDJ rearrangement. The public reads were quality trimmed at Q25 with fastp and then assembled into clones with MiXCR by TCRdb, keeping productive beta chains. Rows matching on CDR3 protein sequence are summarized as one entry with the most common DNA and genes. For this entry, the V and J calls and clone size follow TCRdb and not the study's own pipeline. The sample data list a few hundred thousand distinct CDR3 sequences, and more than 20% of these were observed just once. The top ten hold about 16% of the sample.

Summary of the overall study and its limitations: In peripheral blood, the disease-linked clones were found at relatively low frequencies and had a CD8+ phenotype. Significant enrichment of the disease-linked clones was reported in matched synovial fluid samples from ankylosing spondylitis patients. Some of the motif variants had been reported before in the synovial fluid and blood of reactive arthritis patients, a finding that suggests common disease-initiation mechanisms. A TCR beta motif made up of several highly homologous amino acid variants appeared to be characteristic of blood from ankylosing spondylitis patients.

A note on this clonotype: Its antigen remains unidentified. No much larger clonotype is one base removed from it; base qualities were not supplied.

Sequenced sample: blood, either unsorted or a sorted T cell fraction (not recorded which). The V and J segments used are TRBV20-1 and TRBJ2-3; the D segment cannot be called with confidence. The sequence was obtained from a male donor with ankylosing spondylitis. The DNA is as follows: TGCAGTGCCAAAAAGACCCATACAGATACGCAGTATTTT. The resulting protein is CSAKKTHTDTQYF.